These 24 T cell receptor beta chains share one sample of origin, sequenced in a study of blood T cells in healthy people across ages. The second PCR ran about 6 to 11 cycles with a sample-barcoded 5' primer and J-beta primers. One entry per CDR3 protein, called by TCRdb with MiXCR from the 5' RACE reads. Of over 1.5 million distinct CDR3 sequences listed, less than 50% are singletons. The sequencing sample was made of blood. The receptors derive from a middle-aged woman in good health.

The table lists this clonotype with a few counts. The rearrangement links TRBV10-3 to TRBJ1-5; 8 positions match TRBD1. This CDR3 region has 14 residues. Germline-derived CDR1 and CDR2 are ENHRY and SYGVKD. The ends lost 4 bases at V and 2 bases at J; junction bases unmatched: 1. CDR3 nucleotides: TGTGCCATCAGTGCACAGGGGGGCAATCAGCCCCAGCATTTT. Translated, it gives CAISAQGGNQPQHF.

The chain uses TRBV12-3 or TRBV12-4 and TRBJ1-4, with D maybe TRBD1 (6 bases). The CDR3 loop spans 13 amino acids. V lost 5 bases, J lost 7 bases, and 11 bases lay in between. CDR3 sequence reads: CASSTGLGEKLFF. The DNA for the CDR3 is TGTGCCAGCAGTACAGGGTTGGGTGAAAAACTGTTTTTT.

The V call is TRBV28, the J call TRBJ2-1; D is undetermined. The CDR3 sequence is 15 residues long. Germline-derived CDR1 and CDR2 are MDHEN and SYDVKM. V gave up 3 bases and J gave up 4 bases, with 13 bases separating them. CDR3 sequence (DNA): TGTGCCAGCAGTTTTTTAGCTAACACTTACAATGAGCAGTTCTTC. Translating it yields CASSFLANTYNEQFF.

This clonotype was found once. The chain is built from TRBV20-1 and TRBJ1-1; D gene ambiguous. The germline gives CDR1 DFQATT, CDR2 SNEGSKA (reference sequence). The CDR3 loop spans 18 amino acids. The V end was cut by 1 base, the J end by 4 bases, with 25 bases between. This CDR3 is CSARALPEPTDSFTEAFF. The DNA of the CDR3 is TGCAGTGCTAGAGCTCTCCCGGAACCGACCGACTCATTCACTGAAGCTTTCTTT.

This chain uses TRBV6-5 with TRBJ2-5, with TRBD2 identical over 9 bases. Unmatched junction bases numbered 11, after V lost 4 bases and J lost 2 bases. CDR3 length: 17 amino acids. Germline V gives CDR1 MNHEY, CDR2 SVGAGI. CDR3 DNA sequence: TGTGCCAGCAGTTCCGCCCGTAGAGCGGGGGGTCAAGAGACCCAGTACTTC. Translation: CASSSARRAGGQETQYF.

The sample holds one count of this clonotype. The V gene is TRBV20-1, the J gene TRBJ1-1; tentative D call: TRBD1 (5 bases). This CDR3 is 15 amino acids long. V gave up 3 bases and J gave up 5 bases, with 19 bases separating them. Germline values: CDR1 DFQATT, CDR2 SNEGSKA (reference sequence). As DNA, the CDR3 is TGCAGTGCTAGCGGGGGGTTTTCAGGAGTGACTGAAGCTTTCTTT. Residues: CSASGGFSGVTEAFF.

Only a few counts were recorded for this clonotype. The chain combines TRBV4-3 with TRBJ1-4; 8 nucleotides agree with TRBD1. Germline CDR1 is LGHNA and CDR2 is YSLEER. This CDR3 contains 16 residues. V shed 2 bases, J shed 8 bases, and the junction held 10 bases outside the gene matches. The CDR3 sequence is CASSQTPRGLFEKLFF. In nucleotides, the CDR3 is TGCGCCAGCAGCCAAACCCCCAGGGGGCTGTTCGAAAAACTGTTTTTT.

This rearrangement joins TRBV20-1 to TRBJ2-7; no clear D gene. TRBJ2-1 explains the end of the DNA better; the J call may be wrong. The CDR3 sequence is 9 residues long. Germline CDR1 reads DFQATT; CDR2 reads SNEGSKA (reference sequence). The CDR3, as DNA: TGCAGTGCTAGGAATGAGCAGTTCTTC. This encodes CSARNEQFF.

The chain is built from TRBV7-9 and TRBJ2-5; 7 bases map to TRBD2. The length of the CDR3 is 17 residues. Germline V gene data show CDR1 as SEHNR and CDR2 as FQNEAQ (reference sequence). With V trimmed by 2 bases and J by 4 bases, 13 bases remained unmatched. The CDR3 bases are TGTGCCAGCAGCTTACTTAGGTCTAGCGGCCTGATAGAGACCCAGTACTTC. It yields the protein CASSLLRSSGLIETQYF.

The V gene is TRBV2, the J gene TRBJ2-1, with D perhaps TRBD1 (7 bases). Germline CDR1 and CDR2: SNHLY and FYNNEI. The CDR3 length is 15 residues. V was cut by 8 bases and J by 0 bases, with 14 bases left in between. In DNA form, the CDR3 reads TGTGCCAGCGTGGGACAGACTAGCTCCTACAATGAGCAGTTCTTC. Protein: CASVGQTSSYNEQFF.

This clonotype appeared a single time. The genes are TRBV4-3 and TRBJ2-6; D is unresolved. This CDR3 has 18 residues. V was cut by 4 bases and J by 4 bases, with 20 bases left in between. Germline V lookup: CDR1 LGHNA, CDR2 YSLEER. The CDR3 region is CASSPSERARVGANVLTF. The CDR3 DNA follows: TGCGCCAGCAGCCCCTCGGAAAGGGCCCGTGTGGGGGCCAACGTCCTGACTTTC.

The chain couples TRBV20-1 to TRBJ2-3, with D perhaps given as TRBD1 or TRBD2 (5 bases each). The CDR3 runs 17 residues. Germline-derived CDR1 and CDR2 are DFQATT and SNEGSKA (reference sequence). Trimming left V 3 bases short and J 0 bases short, with 19 bases between. CDR3 nucleotides: TGCAGTGCTAGGGGACCTTTGGGCAGGTTGAGCACAGATACGCAGTATTTT. It specifies CSARGPLGRLSTDTQYF.

The rearrangement joins TRBV28 to TRBJ1-4; 8 positions agree with TRBD1. The CDR3 covers 14 residues. Unmatched junction bases numbered 5, after V lost 7 bases and J lost 4 bases. Germline V gene data show CDR1 as MDHEN and CDR2 as SYDVKM. The CDR3 DNA reads TGTGCCAGCACCATTGACAGGGGTAATGAAAAACTGTTTTTT. This gives the protein CASTIDRGNEKLFF. The entire variable domain, with the rest obtained from reference TRBV28 and TRBJ1-4, is as follows: DVKVTQSSRYLVKRTGEKVFLECVQDMDHENMFWYRQDPGLGLRLIYFSYDVKMKEKGDIPEGYSVSREKKERFSLILESASTNQTSMYLCASTIDRGNEKLFFGSGTQLSVL.

V and J are TRBV6-5 and TRBJ2-7; no reliable D call. V lost 5 bases to trimming and J lost 2 bases, with 13 bases between them. CDR3 length: 14 residues. The germline CDR1 and CDR2 sequences are MNHEY and SVGAGI. This CDR3 reads CASSTPRAPYEQYF. Here the CDR3 DNA reads TGTGCCAGCAGTACCCCACGGGCACCCTACGAGCAGTACTTC.

This clonotype was observed a handful of times. V is TRBV6-2 or TRBV6-3 and J is TRBJ2-7, with 13 positions matching TRBD2. The CDR3 extends over 17 amino acids. V lost 5 bases, J lost 5 bases, and 12 bases stayed unmatched. The V gene's germline CDR1 is MNHEY and CDR2 SVGEGT. The CDR3 sequence: CASSRGLAGRREDEQYF. In DNA, the CDR3 is TGTGCCAGCAGTAGGGGACTAGCGGGACGGAGGGAGGACGAGCAGTACTTC.

This clonotype was seen only a few times. The genes are TRBV7-2 and TRBJ2-7; 8 bases agree with TRBD2. Germline-derived CDR1 and CDR2 are SGHTA and FQGNSA. The junction had 8 bases not matched to a gene; V was cut back by 5 bases and J by 2 bases. The CDR3 has 15 residues. The CDR3 sequence is CASSQGAGVAYEQYF. DNA for the CDR3: TGTGCCAGCAGCCAGGGAGCGGGGGTAGCCTACGAGCAGTACTTC.

The table lists this clonotype with a few counts. The chain joins TRBV14 to TRBJ2-1; the D is unclear. CDR1 is SGHDN and CDR2 is FVKESK in the germline V gene. V was cut by 1 base and J by 14 bases, with 15 bases left in between. The CDR3 runs 13 residues. CDR3: CASSQVALPRKFF. CDR3 in DNA: TGTGCCAGCAGCCAAGTTGCCCTCCCAAGGAAGTTCTTC.

This rearrangement joins TRBV6-5 to TRBJ2-3, with a possible D match to TRBD2 (6 bases). V was trimmed by 2 bases and J by 3 bases, leaving 15 bases between them. This CDR3 comprises 16 residues. CDR1 and CDR2 (germline): MNHEY, SVGAGI. CDR3 in DNA: TGTGCCAGCAGTTACGAACGCGCGGGGAATACAGATACGCAGTATTTT. This translates into CASSYERAGNTDTQYF.

This clonotype has ten or more counts. The rearrangement uses TRBV12-3 or TRBV12-4 and TRBJ2-7, with D perhaps matching TRBD1 (6 bases). The CDR3 is 14 amino acids. Trimming pared 6 bases from V and 3 bases from J, leaving 15 bases between. This chain's CDR3 is CASSIGQTRYEQYF. In nucleotides, the CDR3 is TGTGCCAGCAGCATAGGACAGACCCGCTACGAGCAGTACTTC.

This clonotype appeared a few times. The V and J genes are TRBV5-1 and TRBJ2-7; no definite D call. Germline CDR1 is SGHRS and CDR2 is YFSETQ. Trimming cost V 4 bases and J 3 bases, with 23 bases left between them. The CDR3 spans 17 residues. The CDR3 region has the DNA TGCGCCAGCAGCCGCTTGCCTACATCGCAGAACTACTACGAGCAGTACTTC. This gives the protein CASSRLPTSQNYYEQYF. Full variable domain (outside the CDR3, taken from reference TRBV5-1 and TRBJ2-7): KAGVTQTPRYLIKTRGQQVTLSCSPISGHRSVSWYQQTPGQGLQFLFEYFSETQRNKGNFPGRFSGRQFSNSRSEMNVSTLELGDSALYLCASSRLPTSQNYYEQYFGPGTRLTVT.

The genes are TRBV28 and TRBJ2-7, with TRBD1 identical over 7 bases. The CDR3 runs 17 residues. J was trimmed by 0 bases and V by 4 bases; bases with no gene match: 12. Per the germline V gene, CDR1 is MDHEN and CDR2 is SYDVKM. CDR3 amino acids: CASSSIGTALSSYEQYF. CDR3 nucleotide sequence: TGTGCCAGCAGTTCCATCGGGACAGCCCTTAGCTCCTACGAGCAGTACTTC.

This clonotype came up a few times. The chain combines TRBV7-6 with TRBJ2-3; TRBD2 matches at 11 bases. CDR1 is SGHVS and CDR2 is FNYEAQ in the germline V gene. The CDR3 sequence is 17 residues long. The J segment lost 5 bases and the V segment lost 0 bases, leaving 7 bases of the junction unmatched. Here the CDR3 DNA reads TGTGCCAGCAGCTTAGCTGGTAGCGGGGGGGCGATAGATACGCAGTATTTT. Translating it yields CASSLAGSGGAIDTQYF.

The J gene is TRBJ1-4, the V gene TRBV28, with TRBD1 identical over 8 bases. V dropped 6 bases and J dropped 7; count of bases not matched to a gene: 7. This CDR3 comprises 14 residues. Germline loops: CDR1 MDHEN, CDR2 SYDVKM. This CDR3 is CASRGQGGSEKLFF. As DNA, the CDR3 is TGTGCCAGCAGAGGACAGGGAGGTAGTGAAAAACTGTTTTTT. Based on the CDR3 plus reference TRBV28 and TRBJ1-4, the full variable domain is DVKVTQSSRYLVKRTGEKVFLECVQDMDHENMFWYRQDPGLGLRLIYFSYDVKMKEKGDIPEGYSVSREKKERFSLILESASTNQTSMYLCASRGQGGSEKLFFGSGTQLSVL.

This chain connects TRBV7-2 to TRBJ1-2; 12 bases fit TRBD1. The CDR3 is 16 amino acids. Germline V lookup: CDR1 SGHTA, CDR2 FQGNSA. V lost 5 bases to trimming and J lost 1 base; unmatched junction nucleotides: 5. The CDR3 DNA reads TGTGCCAGCAGCCCCCGGGACAGGGGGCTTAACTATGGCTACACCTTC. Translated, it gives CASSPRDRGLNYGYTF.